The clone carrying this T cell receptor (beta chain) was observed a few times. Its cognate antigen is unknown. This sample stems from a study of post-analysis software for immune sequencing data. This CDR3 contains 18 residues. CDR1 SGHKS and CDR2 YYEKEE come from the germline V gene (reference sequence). After removal of 0 bases from V and 5 bases from J, the junction contained 10 bases not matched to a gene. Unique molecular identifiers featured in each of the TCR beta cDNA libraries. TCRdb ran MiXCR on the PCR reads and lists one entry per CDR3 protein. The sample yields around 710,000 distinct CDR3 sequences, 46% seen once. Findings and limits, study-wide: When patients were compared with controls, a handful of TRBV segments were more frequent, TRBV5-6, TRBV5-1 and TRBV20-1 among them. Samples sharing a preparation batch grouped tightly together when assessed by F measure. Multiple sclerosis patients showed significantly lower normalized Chao1 diversity than controls did.

The sequenced material came from blood. The V gene is TRBV5-5, the J gene TRBJ2-1, with 11 positions matching TRBD2. This TCR came from a girl aged 5-17 years with multiple sclerosis. The CDR3, as DNA: TGTGCCAGCAGCTTGGGGAACTATCCGGGACTAGCGGACAATGAGCAGTTCTTC. It specifies CASSLGNYPGLADNEQFF. Drawing the rest from reference TRBV5-5 and TRBJ2-1, the complete variable domain is DAGVTQSPTHLIKTRGQQVTLRCSPISGHKSVSWYQQVLGQGPQFIFQYYEKEERGRGNFPDRFSARQFPNYSSELNVNALLLGDSALYLCASSLGNYPGLADNEQFFGPGTRLTVL.